The clone carrying this T cell receptor (beta chain) was counted many times. Its matching antigen is unknown. Ophthalmopathy patients had Clinical Activity Score at least 3, NOSPECS grade at least 4, duration under 3 months. Exclusion of a patient resulted from uncontrolled infection, other autoimmune disease, pregnancy or lactation. From RNA transcripts, TCR beta CDR3 regions were amplified. First-round RT-PCR of the TCR CDR3 relied on the HTBI primer set. One entry per CDR3 protein results from TCRdb running MiXCR on the multiplex PCR reads. The data hold 40,000 to 60,000 distinct CDR3 sequences, with roughly 50% observed a single time. The data were obtained in a study of T cells in Graves' hyperthyroidism and ophthalmopathy. Losses at the gene ends were 5 bases for V and 6 bases for J; bases not matched to a gene: 10. CDR3 length equals 15 residues. Germline V gene lookup returns CDR1 MNHEY and CDR2 SVGAGI.

The study, taken as a whole, reports: Appearing also in blood were most of the thyroid clonotypes expanded above 0.001. Ophthalmopathy was model-predicted a median about six months pre-onset.

The sample comprised blood. The clonotype was recovered from a woman aged 45-65 years with Graves' ophthalmopathy. The gene calls are TRBV6-5 and TRBJ2-5, with 9 bases fitting TRBD1. The DNA of the CDR3 is TGTGCCAGCAGTCAACGGGACAGGGAAGGGCAGACCCAGTACTTC. As protein: CASSQRDREGQTQYF.